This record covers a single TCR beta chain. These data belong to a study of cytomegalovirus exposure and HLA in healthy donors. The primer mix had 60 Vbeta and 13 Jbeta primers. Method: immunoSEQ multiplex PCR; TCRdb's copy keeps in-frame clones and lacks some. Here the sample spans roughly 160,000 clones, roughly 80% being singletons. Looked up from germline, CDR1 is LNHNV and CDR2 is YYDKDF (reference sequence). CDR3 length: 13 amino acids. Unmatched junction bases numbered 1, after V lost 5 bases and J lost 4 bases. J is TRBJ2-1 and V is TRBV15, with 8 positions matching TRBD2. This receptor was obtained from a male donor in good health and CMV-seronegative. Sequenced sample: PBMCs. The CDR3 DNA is TGTGCCACCAGCCGGGGGGGATACAATGAGCAGTTCTTC. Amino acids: CATSRGGYNEQFF. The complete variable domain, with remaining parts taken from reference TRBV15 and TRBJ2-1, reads DAMVIQNPRYQVTQFGKPVTLSCSQTLNHNVMYWYQQKSSQAPKLLFHYYDKDFNNEADTPDNFQSRRPNTSFCFLDIRSPGLGDTAMYLCATSRGGYNEQFFGPGTRLTVL.